This TCR beta chain was recovered during a study of blood T cell repertoires in COVID-19. Study-level background: Material from acute and convalescent COVID-19 was sourced from the United States, Italy and Spain. Sources were T cells, B-cell-depleted T cells, or PBMCs; the material itself was cDNA or gDNA.

Categorization into cohorts depended on clinical history that participants reported. Donors in Cohort 3 counted as recovered after two negative PCRs, clearance, or symptom resolution. Trimming removed 3 bases from V and 4 bases from J; junction bases left unmatched: 3. The CDR3 consists of 15 residues. The germline V gene has CDR1 SGHNT and CDR2 YYREEE (reference sequence). Profiling relied on immunoSEQ multiplex PCR, and the TCRdb table lists in-frame clones only, not all of them. This sample carries a few hundred thousand clones, approximately 87% of them seen once, and the ten largest clones take approximately 1.8%.

V gene TRBV5-4 combines with J gene TRBJ2-7; 14 bases map to TRBD2. This clonotype originated in a middle-aged woman who had recovered from COVID-19. Sample: PBMCs or T cells enriched from blood (not recorded which). CDR3 DNA sequence: TGTGCCAGCAGCTCTGGGACTAGCGGGAGTTACGAGCAGTACTTC. Its protein is CASSSGTSGSYEQYF.